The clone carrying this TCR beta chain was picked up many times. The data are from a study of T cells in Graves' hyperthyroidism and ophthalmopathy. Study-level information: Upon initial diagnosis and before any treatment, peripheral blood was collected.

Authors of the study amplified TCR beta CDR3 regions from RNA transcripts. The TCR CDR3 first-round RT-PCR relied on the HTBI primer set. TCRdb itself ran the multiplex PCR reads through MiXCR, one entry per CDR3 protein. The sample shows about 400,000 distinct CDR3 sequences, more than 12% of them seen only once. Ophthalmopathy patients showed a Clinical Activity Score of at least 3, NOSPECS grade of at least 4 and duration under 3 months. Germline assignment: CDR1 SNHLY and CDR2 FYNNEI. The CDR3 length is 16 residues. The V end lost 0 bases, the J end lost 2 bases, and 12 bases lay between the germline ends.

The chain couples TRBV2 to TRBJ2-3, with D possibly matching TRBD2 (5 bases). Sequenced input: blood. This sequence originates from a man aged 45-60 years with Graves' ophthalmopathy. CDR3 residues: CASSEASAGFTDTQYF. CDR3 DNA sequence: TGTGCCAGCAGTGAAGCTTCGGCGGGCTTCACAGATACGCAGTATTTT.